These T cell receptor beta chains were read from a single sample in a study of T cell responses to AZD1222 COVID-19 vaccine. The assay was immunoSEQ multiplex PCR, and TCRdb's table has in-frame clones only and misses some. The sample lists about 120,000 clones; more than 75% were seen once. The sample was peripheral blood, taken on day 0 of AZD1222 vaccination. All receptors come from an adult in good health. CDR3s include the opening cysteine and the closing phenylalanine or tryptophan. The order of the fields is D gene, clone size, V gene, J gene, CDR3 protein, CDR3 DNA. D genes are given only for firm matches. Size values are once, few and many counts, or a class for expanded clones, and some rows have none.

d_call: -; clone_size: -; v_call: TRBV6-5; j_call: TRBJ1-1; cdr3_aa: CRTGQTNTEAFF; cdr3_nt: TGCCGCACCGGACAGACGAACACTGAAGCTTTCTTT
d_call: -; clone_size: -; v_call: TRBV28; j_call: TRBJ2-5; cdr3_aa: CASSVRDDQETQYF; cdr3_nt: TGTGCCAGCAGTGTCCGGGACGACCAAGAGACCCAGTACTTC
d_call: -; clone_size: -; v_call: TRBV30; j_call: TRBJ2-1; cdr3_aa: CAWTPDYNEQFF; cdr3_nt: TGTGCCTGGACCCCGGACTACAATGAGCAGTTCTTC
d_call: TRBD2; clone_size: -; v_call: TRBV19; j_call: TRBJ2-1; cdr3_aa: CASRGLAGYEQFF; cdr3_nt: TGTGCCAGCCGGGGACTAGCTGGCTATGAGCAGTTCTTC
d_call: -; clone_size: -; v_call: TRBV27; j_call: TRBJ2-1; cdr3_aa: CASFTDAEQFF; cdr3_nt: TGTGCCTCCTTTACCGACGCTGAGCAGTTCTTC
d_call: -; clone_size: few; v_call: TRBV19; j_call: TRBJ2-1; cdr3_aa: CASSIGAATRQFF; cdr3_nt: TGTGCCAGTAGTATCGGTGCAGCTACCCGGCAGTTCTTC
d_call: -; clone_size: -; v_call: TRBV9; j_call: TRBJ1-1; cdr3_aa: CASSGVGSIAFF; cdr3_nt: TGTGCCAGCAGCGGTGTGGGATCGATAGCTTTCTTT
d_call: TRBD2; clone_size: -; v_call: TRBV27; j_call: TRBJ2-7; cdr3_aa: CASSPKRGISYEQYF; cdr3_nt: TGTGCCAGCAGCCCTAAGCGGGGGATCTCCTACGAGCAGTACTTC
d_call: TRBD1; clone_size: -; v_call: TRBV6-5; j_call: TRBJ1-5; cdr3_aa: CASSRRGTGNQPQHF; cdr3_nt: TGTGCCAGCAGTCGACGGGGGACAGGGAACCAGCCCCAGCATTTT
d_call: -; clone_size: -; v_call: TRBV27; j_call: TRBJ1-3; cdr3_aa: CASSLTQGNTIYF; cdr3_nt: TGTGCCAGCAGTTTAACGCAGGGAAACACCATATATTTT
d_call: -; clone_size: -; v_call: TRBV28; j_call: TRBJ2-6; cdr3_aa: CASSFRVRANVLTF; cdr3_nt: TGTGCCAGCAGCTTCCGCGTGAGGGCCAACGTCCTGACTTTC
d_call: -; clone_size: -; v_call: TRBV10-2; j_call: TRBJ2-2; cdr3_aa: CASSESHRVTGELFF; cdr3_nt: TGCGCCAGCAGTGAGTCTCACAGGGTAACCGGGGAGCTGTTTTTT
d_call: -; clone_size: -; v_call: TRBV12-3/TRBV12-4; j_call: TRBJ2-7; cdr3_aa: CASTVSPSYEQYF; cdr3_nt: TGTGCCAGCACGGTCTCCCCGTCCTACGAGCAGTACTTC
d_call: -; clone_size: -; v_call: TRBV6-5; j_call: TRBJ1-1; cdr3_aa: CASSYWGEKYTEAFF; cdr3_nt: TGTGCCAGCAGTTACTGGGGGGAAAAATACACTGAAGCTTTCTTT
d_call: -; clone_size: -; v_call: TRBV6-5; j_call: TRBJ1-1; cdr3_aa: CASFMGYMNTEAFF; cdr3_nt: TGTGCCAGCTTTATGGGTTACATGAACACTGAAGCTTTCTTT
d_call: TRBD1; clone_size: -; v_call: TRBV12-3/TRBV12-4; j_call: TRBJ2-5; cdr3_aa: CASTTGGMETQYF; cdr3_nt: TGTGCCAGTACGACAGGGGGCATGGAGACCCAGTACTTC
d_call: -; clone_size: -; v_call: TRBV30; j_call: TRBJ1-1; cdr3_aa: CAWIFGALNTEAFF; cdr3_nt: TGTGCCTGGATTTTTGGGGCTCTGAACACTGAAGCTTTCTTT
d_call: -; clone_size: -; v_call: TRBV28; j_call: TRBJ1-1; cdr3_aa: CASSLRRMNTEAFF; cdr3_nt: TGTGCCAGCAGTTTACGGCGGATGAACACTGAAGCTTTCTTT
d_call: TRBD2; clone_size: few; v_call: TRBV11-2; j_call: TRBJ2-1; cdr3_aa: CASSPTNRASGSTYEQFF; cdr3_nt: TGTGCCAGCAGCCCCACTAATCGGGCTAGCGGGAGTACATATGAGCAGTTCTTC
d_call: -; clone_size: -; v_call: TRBV13; j_call: TRBJ2-6; cdr3_aa: CASSLGAGDGANVLTF; cdr3_nt: TGTGCCAGCAGCTTAGGGGCCGGGGACGGGGCCAACGTCCTGACTTTC
d_call: -; clone_size: -; v_call: TRBV7-2; j_call: TRBJ1-6; cdr3_aa: CASSPLARAADSPLHF; cdr3_nt: TGTGCCAGCAGCCCCCTGGCGAGAGCGGCGGATTCACCCCTCCACTTT
d_call: -; clone_size: -; v_call: TRBV7-6; j_call: TRBJ2-7; cdr3_aa: CASSSDRPRGQPPHEQYF; cdr3_nt: TGTGCCAGCAGCTCCGACCGGCCGCGGGGGCAGCCCCCCCACGAGCAGTACTTC
d_call: -; clone_size: -; v_call: TRBV5-1; j_call: TRBJ2-7; cdr3_aa: CASSSQGSGYEQYF; cdr3_nt: TGCGCCAGCAGCTCGCAGGGTTCAGGCTACGAGCAGTACTTC
d_call: TRBD1; clone_size: few; v_call: TRBV9; j_call: TRBJ1-1; cdr3_aa: CASSPRQGLNRGTEAFF; cdr3_nt: TGTGCCAGCAGCCCTCGACAGGGTTTGAACAGGGGCACTGAAGCTTTCTTT
d_call: -; clone_size: -; v_call: TRBV5-1; j_call: TRBJ2-4; cdr3_aa: CASSLERSIQYF; cdr3_nt: TGCGCCAGCAGCTTGGAAAGGAGCATTCAGTACTTC
d_call: -; clone_size: -; v_call: TRBV28; j_call: TRBJ1-3; cdr3_aa: CASSFNWQGGNTIYF; cdr3_nt: TGTGCCAGCAGTTTTAACTGGCAGGGTGGAAACACCATATATTTT
d_call: -; clone_size: -; v_call: TRBV29-1; j_call: TRBJ1-1; cdr3_aa: CSAIRDGGTEAFF; cdr3_nt: TGCAGCGCAATCAGGGACGGCGGCACTGAAGCTTTCTTT
d_call: -; clone_size: -; v_call: TRBV30; j_call: TRBJ2-5; cdr3_aa: CAWSTSDLQETQYF; cdr3_nt: TGTGCCTGGAGTACATCAGACCTCCAAGAGACCCAGTACTTC
d_call: TRBD1; clone_size: few; v_call: TRBV6-2/TRBV6-3; j_call: TRBJ2-6; cdr3_aa: CASSYSTGPGANVLTF; cdr3_nt: TGTGCCAGCAGTTACTCGACAGGGCCTGGGGCCAACGTCCTGACTTTC
d_call: -; clone_size: -; v_call: TRBV7-2; j_call: TRBJ2-1; cdr3_aa: CASSGPGPIRDNEQFF; cdr3_nt: TGTGCCAGCAGCGGGCCGGGACCCATTAGGGACAATGAGCAGTTCTTC
d_call: -; clone_size: -; v_call: TRBV24-1; j_call: TRBJ1-5; cdr3_aa: CATSDGERGIQPQHF; cdr3_nt: TGTGCCACCAGTGATGGGGAAAGGGGTATTCAGCCCCAGCATTTT
d_call: -; clone_size: -; v_call: TRBV11-2; j_call: TRBJ1-2; cdr3_aa: CASRPLTASNYGYTF; cdr3_nt: TGTGCCAGCAGACCCTTGACGGCGTCTAACTATGGCTACACCTTC
d_call: -; clone_size: -; v_call: TRBV24-1; j_call: TRBJ1-1; cdr3_aa: CATSGAGNTEAFF; cdr3_nt: TGTGCCACCAGTGGTGCCGGGAACACTGAAGCTTTCTTT
d_call: TRBD1; clone_size: -; v_call: TRBV15; j_call: TRBJ1-1; cdr3_aa: CATRGRTGGTEAFF; cdr3_nt: TGTGCCACCAGAGGCCGGACAGGAGGAACTGAAGCTTTCTTT
d_call: -; clone_size: -; v_call: TRBV6-5; j_call: TRBJ2-7; cdr3_aa: CASSYSGYLGGNEQYF; cdr3_nt: TGTGCCAGCAGTTACTCAGGATATTTAGGGGGGAACGAGCAGTACTTC
d_call: -; clone_size: -; v_call: TRBV7-9; j_call: TRBJ2-7; cdr3_aa: CASSLEGKGSYEQYF; cdr3_nt: TGTGCCAGCAGCTTAGAGGGGAAGGGCTCCTACGAGCAGTACTTC
d_call: -; clone_size: -; v_call: TRBV30; j_call: TRBJ2-7; cdr3_aa: CAWRHSTYEQYF; cdr3_nt: TGTGCCTGGAGGCACAGCACCTACGAGCAGTACTTC
d_call: TRBD2; clone_size: once; v_call: TRBV19; j_call: TRBJ2-3; cdr3_aa: CASSGLLATDTQYF; cdr3_nt: TGTGCCAGCTCGGGACTACTAGCCACAGATACGCAGTATTTT
d_call: -; clone_size: -; v_call: TRBV7-8; j_call: TRBJ1-6; cdr3_aa: CASRPDGGDSPLHF; cdr3_nt: TGTGCCAGCAGACCCGACGGGGGAGATTCACCCCTCCACTTT
d_call: -; clone_size: once; v_call: TRBV6-6; j_call: TRBJ1-2; cdr3_aa: CASSSRGSYGYTF; cdr3_nt: TGTGCCAGCAGTTCAAGAGGGTCCTATGGCTACACCTTC
d_call: TRBD2; clone_size: -; v_call: TRBV18; j_call: TRBJ2-7; cdr3_aa: CASSQGSGAYEQYF; cdr3_nt: TGTGCCAGCTCACAGGGTAGCGGGGCCTACGAGCAGTACTTC
d_call: -; clone_size: -; v_call: TRBV5-8; j_call: TRBJ1-2; cdr3_aa: CASSPWSGANYGYTF; cdr3_nt: TGTGCCAGCAGCCCGTGGTCGGGAGCTAACTATGGCTACACCTTC
d_call: -; clone_size: once; v_call: TRBV10-2; j_call: TRBJ2-3; cdr3_aa: CASSEVDRDTQYF; cdr3_nt: TGCGCCAGCAGTGAGGTGGACAGAGATACGCAGTATTTT
d_call: -; clone_size: -; v_call: TRBV4-1; j_call: TRBJ1-6; cdr3_aa: CASSQEDIISPLHF; cdr3_nt: TGCGCCAGCAGCCAAGAGGACATCATTTCACCCCTCCACTTT
d_call: TRBD1; clone_size: -; v_call: TRBV24-1; j_call: TRBJ1-2; cdr3_aa: CATSDFAGGGYTF; cdr3_nt: TGTGCCACCAGTGATTTCGCAGGGGGTGGCTACACCTTC